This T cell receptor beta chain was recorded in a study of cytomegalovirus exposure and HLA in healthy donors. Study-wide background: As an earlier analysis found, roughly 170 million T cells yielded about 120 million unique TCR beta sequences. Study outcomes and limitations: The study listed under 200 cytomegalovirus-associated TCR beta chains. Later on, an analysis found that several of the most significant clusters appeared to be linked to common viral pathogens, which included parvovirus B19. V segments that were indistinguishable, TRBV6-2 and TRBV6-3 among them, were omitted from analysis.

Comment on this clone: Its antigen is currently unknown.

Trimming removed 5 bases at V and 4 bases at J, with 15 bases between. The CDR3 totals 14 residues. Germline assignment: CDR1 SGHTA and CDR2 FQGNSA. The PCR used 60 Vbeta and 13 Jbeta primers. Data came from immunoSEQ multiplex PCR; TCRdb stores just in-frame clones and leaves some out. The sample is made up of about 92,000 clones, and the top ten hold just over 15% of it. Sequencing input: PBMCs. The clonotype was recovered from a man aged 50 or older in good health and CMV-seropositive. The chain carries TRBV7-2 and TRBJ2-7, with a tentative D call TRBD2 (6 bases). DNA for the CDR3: TGTGCCAGCAGCACCGACGGTAGCGGATACGAGCAGTACTTC. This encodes CASSTDGSGYEQYF.